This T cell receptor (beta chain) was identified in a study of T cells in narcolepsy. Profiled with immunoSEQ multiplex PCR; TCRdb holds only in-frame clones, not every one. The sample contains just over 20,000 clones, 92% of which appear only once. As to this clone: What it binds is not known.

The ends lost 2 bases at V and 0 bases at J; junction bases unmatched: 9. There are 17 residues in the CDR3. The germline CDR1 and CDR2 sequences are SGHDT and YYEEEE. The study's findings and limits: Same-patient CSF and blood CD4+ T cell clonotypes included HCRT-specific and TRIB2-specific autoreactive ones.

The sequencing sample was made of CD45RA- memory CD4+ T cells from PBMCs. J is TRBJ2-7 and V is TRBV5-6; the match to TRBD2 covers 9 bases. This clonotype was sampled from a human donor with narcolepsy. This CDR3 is CASSFARLAASSYEQYF. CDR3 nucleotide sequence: TGTGCCAGCAGCTTTGCGAGACTAGCGGCTAGCTCCTACGAGCAGTACTTC.